The next 30 T cell receptor beta chains were all read from a single sample in a study of shared clonotypes between healthy human individuals. Libraries were prepared by immunoSEQ multiplex PCR; TCRdb keeps only in-frame clonotypes and omits some of them. The table includes about 2.3 million clones, 80% to 95% detected once. Sequencing input: naive CD4+ T cells from PBMCs. Subset meaning: CD45RA+ positively selected. The receptors were sampled from a man younger than 35 in good health. Some clones in this sample may be carry-over from other donors' samples.

The gene calls are TRBV2 and TRBJ2-3; TRBD2 aligns across 10 bases. This CDR3 comprises 15 residues. The germline gives CDR1 SNHLY, CDR2 FYNNEI. Trimming removed 5 bases from V and 0 bases from J; junction bases left unmatched: 2. The CDR3 DNA follows: TGTGCCAGCAGTCCTAGCGGGAGAAGCACAGATACGCAGTATTTT. Translating gives CASSPSGRSTDTQYF.

The chain links TRBV29-1 to TRBJ2-3; 10 bases agree with TRBD2. CDR1 and CDR2 (germline): SQVTM, ANQGSEA. CDR3 size: 22 residues. The junction had 27 bases not matched to a gene; V was cut back by 0 bases and J by 6 bases. CDR3 region: CSVEDTVNVTSGVWFSADTQYF. The CDR3 nucleotides are TGCAGCGTTGAAGACACAGTGAATGTTACTAGCGGGGTATGGTTTTCTGCGGATACGCAGTATTTT.

This rearrangement joins TRBV6-6 to TRBJ1-5; perhaps TRBD1 as D (6 bases). The V and J ends lost 0 bases and 0 bases respectively, with 9 bases between them. Germline V gives CDR1 MNHNY, CDR2 SVGAGI (reference sequence). CDR3 length equals 16 residues. In nucleotides, the CDR3 is TGTGCCAGCAGTTACTCCGTCAGGGGTAGCAATCAGCCCCAGCATTTT. Residues: CASSYSVRGSNQPQHF.

The chain couples TRBV7-9 to TRBJ2-7, with D hard to call. Germline V CDR1 and CDR2: SEHNR, FQNEAQ (reference sequence). The CDR3 length is 14 residues. Trimming took 1 base from V and 5 from J, leaving 12 bases between them. In DNA, the CDR3 is TGTGCCAGCAGCTTAGGCGCCCGGACGGACGAGCAGTACTTC. Its protein is CASSLGARTDEQYF.

This chain connects TRBV19 to TRBJ2-7; 7 bases fit TRBD1. The CDR3 length is 16 residues. Germline loops: CDR1 LNHDA, CDR2 SQIVND (reference sequence). Losses at the gene ends were 6 bases for V and 2 bases for J; bases not matched to a gene: 13. The CDR3 reads CASSSTPGTAAYEQYF. DNA of the CDR3: TGTGCCAGTAGCTCCACCCCCGGGACAGCAGCCTACGAGCAGTACTTC.

This chain joins TRBV10-3 and TRBJ2-2; TRBD1 agrees at 10 bases. The CDR3 length is 14 residues. Trimming removed 10 bases from V and 6 bases from J; junction bases left unmatched: 8. From germline, CDR1 is ENHRY and CDR2 SYGVKD. The CDR3: CASAGQGYPGELFF. The CDR3, as DNA: TGTGCCAGCGCGGGACAGGGGTATCCCGGGGAGCTGTTTTTT.

The chain has TRBV5-3 and TRBJ2-7; 8 positions match TRBD1. TRBV5-3 qualifies as an ORF whose function is uncertain. The V and J ends lost 4 bases and 4 bases, in that order; junction bases with no gene match: 10. This CDR3 has 15 residues. Here the CDR3 reads CARSPETGDGYEQYF. The CDR3 bases are TGTGCCAGAAGCCCAGAGACAGGGGATGGGTACGAGCAGTACTTC.

The chain links TRBV4-1 to TRBJ1-1, with 9 nucleotides matching TRBD1. CDR1 and CDR2 from the germline V gene are MGHRA and YSYEKL. The V and J ends lost 3 bases and 4 bases, in that order; junction bases with no gene match: 3. This CDR3 contains 14 residues. CDR3 sequence: CASSHLDRGTEAFF. CDR3 bases: TGCGCCAGCAGCCACTTGGACAGGGGCACTGAAGCTTTCTTT.

The gene calls are TRBV4-1 and TRBJ1-6; tentatively, D is TRBD1 (5 bases). The length of the CDR3 is 14 residues. CDR1 MGHRA and CDR2 YSYEKL come from the germline V gene. The V and J ends lost 1 base and 10 bases respectively, with 11 bases between them. The CDR3 loop reads CASSQVFGDSPLHF. The CDR3 DNA sequence: TGCGCCAGCAGCCAAGTCTTTGGGGACTCACCCCTCCACTTT.

The chain joins TRBV6-1 to TRBJ1-1, with D possibly TRBD1 on 6 matching bases. CDR1 and CDR2 (germline): MNHNS, SASEGT. There are 14 residues in the CDR3. Trimming took off 2 bases at V and 3 bases at J, with 10 bases between the two ends. CDR3 residues: CASSEKGGYTEAFF. CDR3 nucleotide sequence: TGTGCCAGCAGTGAAAAAGGGGGATACACTGAAGCTTTCTTT.

This chain links TRBV28 with TRBJ1-2; 7 bases line up with TRBD1. This CDR3 is 14 amino acids long. Unmatched junction bases numbered 7, after V lost 5 bases and J lost 4 bases. Germline-derived CDR1 and CDR2 are MDHEN and SYDVKM. CDR3 residues: CASSLLTGLYGYTF. CDR3 nucleotides: TGTGCCAGCAGTCTATTGACAGGGCTCTATGGCTACACCTTC.

The genes are TRBV2 and TRBJ2-3; D gene uncertain. The CDR3 length is 11 residues. Per germline, CDR1 SNHLY and CDR2 FYNNEI. The ends were cut back, 1 base at V and 10 bases at J, with 6 bases in the middle. The CDR3 region is CASSEGRPQYF. Written as DNA, the CDR3 is TGTGCCAGCAGTGAAGGCAGGCCGCAGTATTTT.

The rearrangement links TRBV5-8 to TRBJ2-7; no clear D. Germline assignment: CDR1 SGHTS and CDR2 YDEGEE. V dropped 1 base and J dropped 0 bases, with 11 bases sitting between them. The CDR3 length is 15 residues. The CDR3 region is CASSLSWGSSYEQYF. The CDR3 nucleotides are TGTGCCAGCAGCTTGAGCTGGGGTAGCTCCTACGAGCAGTACTTC.

The chain employs TRBV7-9 and TRBJ2-1; D gene unclear. V lost 2 bases and J lost 9, with 8 bases in between. CDR1 and CDR2 (germline): SEHNR, FQNEAQ (reference sequence). The CDR3 consists of 12 residues. CDR3 DNA: TGTGCCAGCAGCTTAAGTCTGGGTGAGCAGTTCTTC. Translating gives CASSLSLGEQFF.

The genes are TRBV5-1 and TRBJ2-2, with TRBD1 matching over 7 bases. The CDR3 extends over 18 amino acids. The V gene's germline CDR1 is SGHRS and CDR2 YFSETQ. V trimming: 1 base; J trimming: 0 bases; junction bases outside the gene matches: 9. For the CDR3, the DNA is TGCGCCAGCAGCTTGAACGGACAGGCCGTTGCGAACACCGGGGAGCTGTTTTTT. It encodes CASSLNGQAVANTGELFF.

This chain links TRBV30 with TRBJ2-3, with D possibly matching TRBD2 (6 bases). Germline lookup yields CDR1 GTSNPN and CDR2 SVGIG (reference sequence). Trimming took 2 bases from V and 3 from J, leaving 18 bases between them. The CDR3 runs 16 residues. The CDR3 DNA is TGTGCCTGGAGTCCCAACTATTCTGGGGGGACAGATACGCAGTATTTT. Protein sequence: CAWSPNYSGGTDTQYF.

J is TRBJ1-4 and V is TRBV11-2, with D unresolved. Per the germline V gene, CDR1 is SGHAT and CDR2 is FQNNGV. V was pared by 4 bases and J by 14 bases, with 35 bases between. This CDR3 has 19 residues. The CDR3 bases are TGTGCCAGCAGCTCATTACGGGGATCTTTGGCCTCAAGTCTGTCTGACCTGTTTTTT. Residues: CASSSLRGSLASSLSDLFF.

As concerns this clone: Other DNA sequences in the sample encode the same CDR3. V and J are TRBV5-4 and TRBJ1-5; perhaps TRBD1 as D (5 bases). V was cut by 0 bases and J by 0 bases, with 7 bases left in between. CDR3 length equals 15 residues. Germline V lookup: CDR1 SGHNT, CDR2 YYREEE (reference sequence). CDR3 coding DNA: TGTGCCAGCAGCTTGGGGGGGAATAGCAATCAGCCCCAGCATTTT. This codes for CASSLGGNSNQPQHF.

This chain connects TRBV29-1 to TRBJ2-7; 7 nucleotides line up with TRBD1. The V gene end was trimmed by 6 bases and the J gene end by 9 bases; junction bases not matched to a gene: 17. Germline-derived CDR1 and CDR2 are SQVTM and ANQGSEA. The CDR3 covers 14 residues. CDR3 loop: CSVAPTGRRDGQYF. The CDR3 DNA reads TGCAGCGTGGCCCCGACAGGGAGAAGAGATGGGCAGTACTTC.

This clone is a singleton in its sample. The chain recombines TRBV5-1 with TRBJ2-3; D unclear. The CDR3 is made up of 16 amino acids. The V end was cut by 0 bases, the J end by 0 bases, with 11 bases between. Looked up from germline, CDR1 is SGHRS and CDR2 is YFSETQ. Here the CDR3 DNA reads TGCGCCAGCAGCTTGGGGAGCAAGACTAGCACAGATACGCAGTATTTT. Its translation: CASSLGSKTSTDTQYF. Based on the CDR3 plus reference TRBV5-1 and TRBJ2-3, the full variable domain is KAGVTQTPRYLIKTRGQQVTLSCSPISGHRSVSWYQQTPGQGLQFLFEYFSETQRNKGNFPGRFSGRQFSNSRSEMNVSTLELGDSALYLCASSLGSKTSTDTQYFGPGTRLTVL.

The chain employs TRBV6-1 and TRBJ2-7, with D tentatively TRBD2 (6 bases). The CDR3 totals 16 residues. Germline CDR1 reads MNHNS; CDR2 reads SASEGT. Trimming stripped 1 base from V and 3 bases from J, with 16 bases between. CDR3 in amino acids: CASSEGWRDLSYEQYF. As DNA, the CDR3 is TGTGCCAGCAGTGAAGGGTGGCGGGACCTCAGCTACGAGCAGTACTTC.

The chain employs TRBV7-6 and TRBJ1-2; D possibly corresponds to TRBD1 (5 bases). The CDR3 loop spans 12 amino acids. V gave up 3 bases and J gave up 8 bases, with 10 bases separating them. CDR1 and CDR2 from the germline V gene are SGHVS and FNYEAQ. CDR3 in DNA: TGTGCCAGCAGCTTCGGGGGTTACGGCTACACCTTC. Amino acid sequence: CASSFGGYGYTF.

This sequence joins TRBV13 and TRBJ2-7; D is uncertain. From germline, CDR1 is PRHDT and CDR2 FYEKMQ (reference sequence). The V end was cut by 0 bases, the J end by 7 bases, with 10 bases between. The CDR3 consists of 13 residues. Here the CDR3 reads CASSLGRRPEQYF. As DNA, the CDR3 is TGTGCCAGCAGCTTAGGCCGACGGCCGGAGCAGTACTTC.

J is TRBJ2-7 and V is TRBV27, with TRBD1 matching over 7 bases. With 4 bases clipped from V and 5 bases from J, the junction kept 5 bases outside the gene matches. The length of the CDR3 is 13 residues. Germline V lookup: CDR1 MNHEY, CDR2 SMNVEV (reference sequence). The CDR3 DNA reads as TGTGCCAGCAGTTCGACAGGGCCGGACGAGCAGTACTTC. Residues: CASSSTGPDEQYF.

The chain links TRBV6-1 to TRBJ2-7, with D perhaps TRBD1 or TRBD2 (5 bases each). CDR1 MNHNS and CDR2 SASEGT come from the germline V gene. This CDR3 has 15 amino acids. V lost 5 bases to trimming and J lost 2 bases, with 16 bases between them. CDR3: CASSPYRDGAYEQYF. The CDR3 DNA reads as TGTGCCAGCAGTCCCTACCGGGACGGAGCCTACGAGCAGTACTTC.

As to this clone: The sample holds other DNA sequences that translate to the same CDR3. The chain has TRBV5-1 and TRBJ2-5; TRBD1 is a possible D gene (5 bases). Germline values: CDR1 SGHRS, CDR2 YFSETQ. This CDR3 region has 13 residues. The ends were cut back, 3 bases at V and 4 bases at J, with 10 bases in the middle. The CDR3 coding sequence is TGCGCCAGCAGCTCTCAGGGTCGAGAGACCCAGTACTTC. Translated: CASSSQGRETQYF.

This clone was recorded only once. The gene calls are TRBV6-5 and TRBJ2-3; D is unresolved. Germline V gene data show CDR1 as MNHEY and CDR2 as SVGAGI. The V end was cut by 5 bases, the J end by 5 bases, with 8 bases between. The CDR3 runs to 12 residues. The CDR3 sequence: CASSRVRDTQYF. In DNA, the CDR3 is TGTGCCAGCAGTCGGGTGAGAGATACGCAGTATTTT.

The CDR3 loop is CASSYRRETGELFF. The DNA for the CDR3 is TGTGCCAGCAGTTACCGCCGTGAGACCGGGGAGCTGTTTTTT. V gene TRBV6-5 combines with J gene TRBJ2-2; D remains ambiguous. Trimming pared 2 bases from V and 5 bases from J, leaving 9 bases between. CDR3 length: 14 residues. CDR1 and CDR2 from the germline V gene are MNHEY and SVGAGI.

The V call is TRBV5-1, the J call TRBJ2-3, with 11 bases fitting TRBD2. Trimming at V came to 4 bases and at J to 4 bases, leaving 5 bases not matched to a gene. Germline CDR1 reads SGHRS; CDR2 reads YFSETQ. The CDR3 runs 15 residues. The DNA of the CDR3 is TGCGCCAGCAGCCCGAAGACTAGCGGGGCAGATACGCAGTATTTT. Residues: CASSPKTSGADTQYF.

The genes are TRBV10-3 and TRBJ2-7, with TRBD2 as a possible D gene (6 bases). V dropped 10 bases and J dropped 5 bases, with 15 bases sitting between them. Germline V lookup: CDR1 ENHRY, CDR2 SYGVKD. CDR3 length equals 12 residues. The CDR3 region is CATSAGGDEQYF. The CDR3 DNA reads as TGTGCCACCTCGGCCGGGGGAGACGAGCAGTACTTC.